The present T cell receptor (beta chain) was sequenced within a study of blood T cells in healthy people across ages. Study findings and constraints: The authors considered diversity estimates from one million T cells to be underestimates. In the absence of known donor CMV status, changes in expanded clonotypes were possibly confounded.

A second PCR of roughly 7 to 11 cycles used a sample-barcoded 5' primer and a J-beta primer mix. TCRdb re-called the 5' RACE reads with MiXCR, one entry per CDR3 protein. The sample records some 1.5 million distinct CDR3 sequences, approximately 43% being singletons. Germline V CDR1 and CDR2: DFQATT, SNEGSKA (reference sequence). CDR3 size: 14 residues. Unmatched junction bases numbered 4, after V lost 5 bases and J lost 1 base. The sample holds a few counts of this clonotype. The antigen remains unidentified. The clonotype was recovered from a woman in her late teens or twenties in good health. Sequencing was carried out using blood. This sequence joins TRBV20-1 and TRBJ2-3; 9 bases agree with TRBD1. In DNA form, the CDR3 reads TGCAGTGCTGGCCGGGACAGGGGCACAGATACGCAGTATTTT. It is translated as CSAGRDRGTDTQYF.